The sequence of this T cell receptor beta chain was determined in a study of cytomegalovirus exposure and HLA in healthy donors. Study-level results: Cytomegalovirus status, reportedly, was diagnosed with high specificity and sensitivity by the classifier. Subsequent analysis revealed that first-cohort TCR clusters tended to co-occur in the roughly 120 validation repertoires.

Repertoires were generated with immunoSEQ multiplex PCR, while TCRdb's copy carries only in-frame clones and drops some. The repertoire holds fewer than 200,000 clones, with 85% as singletons. Trimming stripped 3 bases from V and 5 bases from J, with 14 bases between. Looked up from germline, CDR1 is MNHEY and CDR2 is SMNVEV (reference sequence). The CDR3 covers 15 residues. In this sample, this clone turned up a few times. Its antigen is currently unknown. The sequence was obtained from a man younger than 35 in good health and CMV-seropositive. Input material: PBMCs. The V call is TRBV27, the J call TRBJ1-5; D possibly corresponds to TRBD1 (6 bases). CDR3 coding DNA: TGTGCCAGCAGTTTGTTAGGGGAGGGGGATCAGCCCCAGCATTTT. Amino acid sequence: CASSLLGEGDQPQHF.